A single sample gave rise to the 2 T cell receptor beta chains below, sequenced in a study of pediatric ulcerative colitis (dated by TCRdb to 2018 to 2020). Receptor libraries were prepared by the immunoSEQ multiplex PCR assay. This immuneACCESS table, as held by TCRdb, lists in-frame sequences with V and J called but not all clones. Of the missing ones, under half trace to an unresolved V gene in checked studies; the others have no known cause. This sample comprises about 40,000 clones, 60% to 75% of them detected only once. Of the sample, around 7.8% falls within the top ten clones. During colonoscopy, one to two pinch biopsies were obtained from the rectum for research purposes. The sample comprised gut tissue. The receptors derive from a boy younger than 18 with severe ulcerative colitis.

This clone has a handful of counts. The gene calls are TRBV10-2 and TRBJ2-7; possibly TRBD1 for D (6 bases). V was cut by 3 bases and J by 5 bases, with 8 bases left in between. The germline CDR1 and CDR2 sequences are WSHSY and SAAADI. CDR3 length: 12 residues. This chain's CDR3 is CASSDTGNEQYF. The CDR3 coding sequence is TGCGCCAGCAGTGACACAGGGAACGAGCAGTACTTC.

The chain carries TRBV11-3 and TRBJ1-1; maybe TRBD1 (5 bases). Looked up from germline, CDR1 is SGHNT and CDR2 is YENEEA. The CDR3 length is 13 residues. V dropped 5 bases and J dropped 4 bases, with 11 bases sitting between them. The CDR3 loop reads CASSMDQGTEAFF. The DNA of the CDR3 is TGTGCCAGCAGCATGGACCAGGGCACTGAAGCTTTCTTT. The full variable domain, its missing parts supplied by reference TRBV11-3 and TRBJ1-1, is EAGVVQSPRYKIIEKKQPVAFWCNPISGHNTLYWYLQNLGQGPELLIRYENEEAVDDSQLPKDRFSAERLKGVDSTLKIQPAELGDSAVYLCASSMDQGTEAFFGQGTRLTVV.